This T cell receptor delta chain was captured in a study of γδ T cells in repeated Plasmodium falciparum infection. Study-level background: Malian children with intense seasonal malaria exposure were compared with matched Australian children.

Study-wide results and caveats: Vgamma9/Vdelta2+ repertoires stayed stably polyclonal over time and infection. Vdelta2-negative gammadelta repertoires appeared less diverse and less shared in Malian than Australian children.

The germline V gene has CDR1 TSWWSYY and CDR2 QGS. V shed 1 base and J 6 bases; nucleotides not matched to a gene: 18. The CDR3 has 19 amino acids. There are a few counts of this clone. As yet, its antigen is unknown. The TCRdb record carries a much larger clone's protein, which differs from this DNA's translation at residue 10; a read error is the likely cause, and the protein listed here is the DNA translation. TRG and TRD sequences were obtained from every sorted gammadelta sample. TCRdb re-called the multiplex PCR reads with CATT. In the table there are about 48,000 delta-chain clones, 1.6% of which are singletons. Flow sorting of PBMC yielded separate Vgamma9/Vdelta2+ and Vdelta2-negative gammadelta T cell populations for bulk repertoire analysis.

The V and J genes are TRDV1 and TRDJ1; 9 nucleotides align to TRDD3. Source material: gamma-delta T cells from blood. The source of this sequence is a pool of human donors (malaria-infected and uninfected, not separated). CDR3 loop: CALGEPYSPRGYAANKLIF. The CDR3 region has the DNA TGTGCTCTTGGGGAACCCTATTCCCCAAGGGGATACGCAGCGAATAAACTCATCTTT.